Listed below are T cell receptor beta chains from one sample, sequenced in a study of CD8 T cells in Susac syndrome. TCRdb analysed the immunoSEQ multiplex PCR reads with MiXCR anew, one entry per CDR3 protein. The repertoire holds roughly 200,000 distinct CDR3 sequences, with approximately 95% as singletons. The sequencing sample was made of CD4+ T cells from PBMCs. The receptor set was obtained from a human donor with multiple sclerosis. Each CDR3 is given without its conserved first and last residue. Each record gives: V gene, CDR3 protein.

>TRBV29-1
SVVVSGGNLYGYT
>TRBV7-9
ASSLKASSAYTDTQY
>TRBV12-3/TRBV12-4
ASSPSSSSSGANVLT
>TRBV6-1
ASRTYRGTNNQPQH
>TRBV30
AWNTSPRRGTQY
>TRBV15
ATSTAVGTANEQF
>TRBV24-1
ATLPREAF
>TRBV3-1
ASSQVGRTGIIGYT
>TRBV30
AWNPGGRSTGELF
>TRBV7-3
ASSAGTGWYTQY
>TRBV5-1
ASSPSRGALDTQY
>TRBV11-2
ASSYRTSGRIQETQY
>TRBV3-1
ASSPGGNSNQPQH
>TRBV20-1
SARDPRREIYGYT
>TRBV2
ASSQTNAGTQY
>TRBV3-1
ASSRNPGTNTEAF
>TRBV6-6
ASRAWGTQH
>TRBV2
ASSRTSGDYNEQF
>TRBV12-3/TRBV12-4
ASRVGTGRMDTQY
>TRBV6-5
ATNSPRDNGYT
>TRBV30
AWSIRQGPGANTEAF
>TRBV4-2
ASSSLAGDPDTQY
>TRBV9
ASSVVGEGTDTQY
>TRBV7-3
ASSPGPEGHEQF
>TRBV3-1
ASSQDTNIQY
>TRBV20-1
SAREGTGGLGYT
>TRBV15
ATSRDPSADTQY
>TRBV7-9
ASSPSLGNEQF
>TRBV7-3
ASSPGVARADTQY
>TRBV12-3/TRBV12-4
ASSLRTGNTEVF
>TRBV2
ASRKRGGGGQQETQY
>TRBV20-1
SAQRGYT
>TRBV10-3
ASGIPGADTQY
>TRBV30
AWGGVNEQF
>TRBV30
AWSVLVRTGEQF
>TRBV5-4
ASSLVARETDQPQH
>TRBV3-1
ASSQDTGAGNTIY
>TRBV29-1
SVQWGPYGAEAF
>TRBV11-1
ASSLAPGSQETQY
>TRBV7-3
ASSKGPGAGETQY
>TRBV29-1
SVERGTDTQY
>TRBV7-2
ASSLVYGYT
>TRBV3-1
ASSQPRNTGELF
>TRBV27
ASSSPTGKGQPQH
>TRBV7-2
ASSLFMWGETQY
>TRBV20-1
SARASDRGRYNEQF
>TRBV7-2
ASSQGGDSTYNEQF